This T cell receptor beta chain was observed in a study of blood T cell repertoires in COVID-19. Study-level information: Spain, Italy and the United States supplied samples that represented acute and convalescent COVID-19. In each case, the material was cDNA or gDNA derived from T cells, B-cell-depleted T cells, or PBMCs.

Seattle cases were enrolled at active infection and followed longitudinally. Per the authors' pipeline: The authors estimated nucleated cell counts from reference gene primer amplification. Only in-frame clones appear in the TCRdb table, and some are missing; sequencing was by immunoSEQ multiplex PCR. D and trimming come from the DNA, and the V and J calls and clone size come from that table. The sample shows 300,000 to 450,000 clones, 80% to 90% of them seen only once. Deletions cut 4 bases from V and 0 bases from J, with 7 bases between. The CDR3 is 14 amino acids. CDR1 is SEHNR and CDR2 is FQNEAQ in the germline V gene (reference sequence).

The source of this sequence is an older woman with COVID-19, enrolled during active disease. This chain joins TRBV7-9 and TRBJ1-5; D remains ambiguous. Source material: peripheral blood. The CDR3 DNA is TGTGCCAGCAGCTCTGGGCCTAGCAATCAGCCCCAGCATTTT. This sequence encodes CASSSGPSNQPQHF.